A selection of T cell receptor beta chains follows, all from one sample in a study of T cell clones after liver transplantation. Repertoires were generated with immunoSEQ multiplex PCR, while TCRdb's copy carries only in-frame clones and drops some. The table includes about 20,000 clones, nearly 80% detected once. The source material was CD8+ T cells from blood, sampled less than 70 months after liver transplant. The receptors were sampled from a human patient who received a liver transplant. Part of the T cell pool may stem from the graft donor. Both conserved end residues are part of each CDR3. D genes are given only for firm matches. Rows give clone size only sometimes, using once, few, many, or a class for an expanded clone.

.,TRBV7-6,TRBD2,TRBJ2-6,CASSSGGASGANVLTF,TGTGCCAGCAGCTCCGGGGGGGCCTCTGGGGCCAACGTCCTGACTTTC
.,TRBV7-9,.,TRBJ2-7,CASSPESNSYEQYF,TGTGCCAGCAGCCCCGAAAGTAACTCCTACGAGCAGTACTTC
.,TRBV4-2,.,TRBJ2-7,CASSQEEGDPLEQYF,TGTGCCAGCAGCCAAGAGGAGGGGGACCCTCTCGAGCAGTACTTC
.,TRBV27,.,TRBJ1-3,CASSLSFGDHSGNTIYF,TGTGCCAGCAGTTTATCTTTCGGGGATCACTCTGGAAACACCATATATTTT
few,TRBV7-9,.,TRBJ2-1,CASSPPTGQSYNEQFF,TGTGCCAGCAGCCCCCCTACCGGGCAGTCCTACAATGAGCAGTTCTTC
once,TRBV27,.,TRBJ2-5,CASSLWGKETQYF,TGTGCCAGCAGTTTATGGGGAAAAGAGACCCAGTACTTC
.,TRBV4-1,.,TRBJ2-5,CASSQTLVETQYF,TGCGCCAGCAGCCAAACACTAGTGGAGACCCAGTACTTC
.,TRBV6-5,.,TRBJ1-5,CASSLTGSGNQPQHF,TGTGCCAGCAGCCTCACAGGGAGTGGCAATCAGCCCCAGCATTTT
.,TRBV19,.,TRBJ1-1,CASSILGTPNTEAFF,TGTGCCAGTAGTATACTCGGGACACCGAACACTGAAGCTTTCTTT
once,TRBV6-6,.,TRBJ2-3,CASTPGLFSTDTQYF,TGTGCCTCCACACCGGGGTTGTTTAGCACAGATACGCAGTATTTT
.,TRBV7-9,TRBD1,TRBJ2-7,CASSPGTGGTYEQYF,TGTGCCAGCAGCCCCGGGACAGGGGGGACCTACGAGCAGTACTTC
.,TRBV7-8,.,TRBJ2-1,CASRSRGADSYNEQFF,TGTGCCAGCAGGTCTAGGGGGGCCGACTCCTACAATGAGCAGTTCTTC
.,TRBV11-3,TRBD2,TRBJ2-3,CASSQSFGTSGGGDTQYF,TGTGCCAGCAGCCAATCTTTCGGGACTAGCGGGGGAGGAGATACGCAGTATTTT
.,TRBV9,.,TRBJ1-6,CASSVGQANSPLHF,TGTGCCAGCAGCGTAGGACAGGCCAATTCACCCCTCCACTTT
.,TRBV28,TRBD1,TRBJ1-5,CASSQTGYQPQHF,TGTGCCAGCAGCCAGACAGGGTACCAGCCCCAGCATTTT
medium-sized,TRBV11-2,TRBD1,TRBJ2-7,CASSSGAGQGSPYEQYF,TGTGCCAGCAGCTCCGGGGCGGGACAGGGATCTCCCTACGAGCAGTACTTC
.,TRBV27,TRBD1,TRBJ2-1,CASRGGTGGINEQFF,TGTGCCAGCAGGGGTGGGACAGGAGGAATCAATGAGCAGTTCTTC
.,TRBV20-1,.,TRBJ1-4,CSASKREKLFF,TGCAGTGCTAGTAAGAGGGAAAAACTGTTTTTT
.,TRBV5-6,TRBD1,TRBJ2-7,CASSSAVIRDSSYEQYF,TGTGCCAGCAGCTCCGCGGTTATTCGGGACAGCTCCTACGAGCAGTACTTC
.,TRBV10-2,.,TRBJ2-7,CASRQDSYEQYF,TGCGCCAGCAGACAGGACTCCTACGAGCAGTACTTC
.,TRBV7-9,TRBD1,TRBJ2-7,CASSGTGGPYEQYF,TGTGCCAGCAGCGGAACAGGGGGGCCCTACGAGCAGTACTTC
.,TRBV11-2,.,TRBJ1-5,CASSFGEGDNNQPQHF,TGTGCCAGCAGTTTTGGGGAGGGGGACAACAATCAGCCCCAGCATTTT
.,TRBV2,TRBD1,TRBJ2-7,CASSEAHRLDRGYEQYF,TGTGCCAGCAGTGAAGCGCATCGATTGGACAGGGGATACGAGCAGTACTTC
.,TRBV5-1,.,TRBJ1-3,CASSLRGERSGNTIYF,TGCGCCAGCAGCTTACGGGGGGAGAGATCTGGAAACACCATATATTTT
few,TRBV28,TRBD1,TRBJ1-2,CASSSLRDSDFYGYTF,TGTGCCAGCAGTTCGCTCCGGGACAGCGACTTCTATGGCTACACCTTC
.,TRBV5-6,TRBD2,TRBJ2-3,CASSSGTRDNTDTQYF,TGTGCCAGCAGCTCCGGGACTAGAGACAACACAGATACGCAGTATTTT
.,TRBV5-1,.,TRBJ1-2,CASSFRGGYGYTF,TGCGCCAGCAGCTTTCGGGGGGGCTATGGCTACACCTTC
.,TRBV5-5,TRBD1,TRBJ2-7,CASSLAGQGLWEQYF,TGTGCCAGCAGCTTGGCAGGACAGGGTCTTTGGGAGCAGTACTTC
few,TRBV30,.,TRBJ1-2,CAWSVGGLDGYTF,TGTGCCTGGAGTGTGGGGGGGTTGGATGGCTACACCTTC